Below, 24 T cell receptor beta chains from the same sample are listed, as sequenced in a study of T-cell memory formation after mild COVID-19. TCRdb passed the 5' RACE reads through MiXCR, listing each CDR3 protein once. The table lists just under 550,000 distinct CDR3 sequences, around 20% of them singletons. Sample: PBMCs or a T cell subset sorted from them (not recorded which). Receptors originate from an adult woman who had mild COVID-19 (a few samples of this study predate the infection). Cell type and time point are not known.

This clonotype was detected a few times. This sequence joins TRBV20-1 and TRBJ2-7; 10 nucleotides align to TRBD1. The germline V gene encodes CDR1 DFQATT and CDR2 SNEGSKA (reference sequence). The CDR3 totals 14 residues. Unmatched junction bases numbered 12, after V lost 7 bases and J lost 6 bases. The CDR3 coding sequence is TGCAGTGTCCCCAGGAGACAGGGGGCCCCCGAGCAGTACTTC. It specifies CSVPRRQGAPEQYF.

The chain employs TRBV13 and TRBJ2-1; no firm D call. The V gene's germline CDR1 is PRHDT and CDR2 FYEKMQ (reference sequence). Trimming pared 2 bases from V and 8 bases from J, leaving 10 bases between. The CDR3 contains 13 residues. The CDR3 reads CASSLIGIYEQFF. The CDR3 DNA sequence: TGTGCCAGCAGCTTAATCGGCATCTATGAGCAGTTCTTC.

The J gene is TRBJ1-1, the V gene TRBV19, with D unresolved. The CDR3 covers 13 residues. V lost 5 bases and J 6 bases, leaving 13 bases between the germline ends. The germline gives CDR1 LNHDA, CDR2 SQIVND (reference sequence). The CDR3 nucleotides are TGTGCCAGTAGTCTGGGCCTTCGCGCTGAAGCTTTCTTT. Amino acids: CASSLGLRAEAFF.

This clonotype was observed a handful of times. The chain employs TRBV24-1 and TRBJ2-3; TRBD1 or TRBD2 may be the D gene (5 bases each). The CDR3 consists of 18 residues. The germline V gene encodes CDR1 KGHDR and CDR2 SFDVKD. Trimming pared 4 bases from V and 3 bases from J, leaving 22 bases between. The CDR3 DNA sequence: TGTGCCACCAGTGAAAGACTCCGGGGCACTGGAAGAACAGATACGCAGTATTTT. Translating gives CATSERLRGTGRTDTQYF.

The V call is TRBV20-1, the J call TRBJ2-7, with D perhaps TRBD2 (5 bases). The CDR3 runs to 11 residues. V was clipped by 3 bases and J by 9 bases, with 12 bases between them. Germline V gene data show CDR1 as DFQATT and CDR2 as SNEGSKA (reference sequence). Here the CDR3 reads CSASEGSGQYF. DNA for the CDR3: TGCAGTGCTAGCGAGGGTTCTGGGCAGTACTTC.

This clonotype was seen at least ten times. CDR3 coding DNA: TGTGCCAGCAGCCCTAGCGGAATGGACAATGAGCAGTTCTTC. Residues: CASSPSGMDNEQFF. The rearrangement joins TRBV7-9 to TRBJ2-1, with TRBD2 matching 7 bases. This CDR3 spans 14 amino acids. Germline CDR1 and CDR2: SEHNR and FQNEAQ (reference sequence). Germline trimming cut 5 bases from V and 5 bases from J; bases unmatched to any gene: 6.

This clonotype was found a few times. The chain joins TRBV3-1 to TRBJ2-2; 12 bases fit TRBD2. V shed 4 bases and J 3 bases; nucleotides not matched to a gene: 0. The germline gives CDR1 LGHDT, CDR2 YNNKEL (reference sequence). The CDR3 contains 15 residues. CDR3 in DNA: TGTGCCAGCAGCCGGACTAGCGGGGACACCGGGGAGCTGTTTTTT. Translated, it gives CASSRTSGDTGELFF.

The chain carries TRBV29-1 and TRBJ2-1; D might be TRBD2 (6 bases). V lost 0 bases to trimming and J lost 10 bases, with 10 bases between them. The germline V gene has CDR1 SQVTM and CDR2 ANQGSEA. This CDR3 comprises 12 residues. The CDR3 reads CSVEDGTYEQFF. The CDR3 DNA sequence: TGCAGCGTTGAAGACGGGACTTACGAGCAGTTCTTC.

This clonotype showed up many times. The chain carries TRBV20-1 and TRBJ1-1; D not certain. This CDR3 has 13 amino acids. CDR1 and CDR2 (germline): DFQATT, SNEGSKA (reference sequence). V lost 0 bases, J lost 0 bases, and 5 bases lay in between. The CDR3 nucleotides are TGCAGTGCTAGAGATGTCTTGAACACTGAAGCTTTCTTT. This gives the protein CSARDVLNTEAFF.

The rearrangement joins TRBV6-2 or TRBV6-3 to TRBJ2-4; D gene uncertain. Trimming removed 7 bases from V and 0 bases from J, with 19 bases in between. The CDR3 runs to 17 residues. Per germline, CDR1 MNHEY and CDR2 SVGEGT. CDR3 sequence: CASTSLSGRLAKNIQYF. In DNA form, the CDR3 reads TGTGCCAGCACCTCCCTCTCCGGCAGACTAGCCAAAAACATTCAGTACTTC.

This clonotype was seen more than once but under ten times. This chain links TRBV12-3 or TRBV12-4 with TRBJ2-6; D is perhaps TRBD1 or TRBD2 (5 bases each). The CDR3 length is 20 residues. Deletions cut 3 bases from V and 0 bases from J, with 21 bases between. The CDR3 sequence is CASSFRQRGLVHSGANVLTF. The CDR3 DNA reads as TGTGCCAGCAGTTTTCGGCAGAGGGGTCTTGTACACTCTGGGGCCAACGTCCTGACTTTC.

This clonotype was counted only a few times. This sequence joins TRBV6-2 or TRBV6-3 and TRBJ1-2; no clear D gene. This CDR3 region has 11 residues. V was cut by 5 bases and J by 3 bases, with 4 bases left in between. The germline gives CDR1 MNHEY, CDR2 SVGEGT. CDR3 sequence reads: CASSNYYGYTF. The CDR3 region has the DNA TGTGCCAGCAGTAATTACTATGGCTACACCTTC.

CDR3 in amino acids: CASSWRFHTSGANVLTF. In nucleotides, the CDR3 is TGTGCCAGCAGTTGGCGCTTCCATACCTCTGGGGCCAACGTCCTGACTTTC. This sequence joins TRBV12-3 or TRBV12-4 and TRBJ2-6; D remains ambiguous. The CDR3 totals 17 residues. Trimming removed 4 bases from V and 0 bases from J, with 13 bases in between.

This clonotype was counted a few times. This chain links TRBV7-2 with TRBJ1-5; D is unclear. CDR1 and CDR2 from the germline V gene are SGHTA and FQGNSA. Trimming left V 1 base short and J 2 bases short, with 12 bases between. The CDR3 spans 16 residues. The CDR3 sequence is CASSLDVGHRNQPQHF. In DNA, the CDR3 is TGTGCCAGCAGCTTAGACGTGGGCCACCGCAATCAGCCCCAGCATTTT.

This chain joins TRBV4-1 and TRBJ2-4; 9 bases align to TRBD1. J was trimmed by 1 base and V by 0 bases; bases with no gene match: 10. This CDR3 region has 19 residues. The germline V gene encodes CDR1 MGHRA and CDR2 YSYEKL. The CDR3 DNA sequence: TGCGCCAGCAGCCAAGATGGGAGGACAGGGGAGGGTGCCAAAAACATTCAGTACTTC. It codes for CASSQDGRTGEGAKNIQYF.

This clonotype was detected only a few times. J is TRBJ2-3 and V is TRBV7-9; 13 bases match TRBD2. V shed 5 bases, J shed 5 bases, and the junction held 7 bases outside the gene matches. From germline, CDR1 is SEHNR and CDR2 FQNEAQ (reference sequence). This CDR3 is 16 amino acids long. The CDR3 is CASSERTSGRGDTQYF. CDR3 coding DNA: TGTGCCAGCAGCGAGAGGACTAGCGGGAGAGGAGATACGCAGTATTTT.

This clonotype was found a few times. This chain connects TRBV5-1 to TRBJ1-1; TRBD1 agrees at 7 bases. The CDR3 contains 12 residues. V dropped 2 bases and J dropped 8; count of bases not matched to a gene: 3. The V gene's germline CDR1 is SGHRS and CDR2 YFSETQ. The CDR3 DNA follows: TGCGCCAGCAGCTTCCGACAGGGAGAAGCTTTCTTT. This sequence encodes CASSFRQGEAFF. The entire variable domain, with the rest obtained from reference TRBV5-1 and TRBJ1-1, is as follows: KAGVTQTPRYLIKTRGQQVTLSCSPISGHRSVSWYQQTPGQGLQFLFEYFSETQRNKGNFPGRFSGRQFSNSRSEMNVSTLELGDSALYLCASSFRQGEAFFGQGTRLTVV.

This clonotype has only a few counts. The genes are TRBV12-3 or TRBV12-4 and TRBJ1-2; 8 nucleotides align to TRBD1. The CDR3 sequence is 17 residues long. V lost 7 bases to trimming and J lost 5 bases; unmatched junction nucleotides: 18. The CDR3 nucleotides read TGTGCCAGCACCAAACCCATCGGGGCAGGGGGCGCGTATGGCTACACCTTC. Its protein product is CASTKPIGAGGAYGYTF.

This chain links TRBV10-2 with TRBJ1-5; D is unresolved. With 0 bases removed from V and 1 base from J, the gap between germline ends came to 16 bases. The V gene's germline CDR1 is WSHSY and CDR2 SAAADI. CDR3 length: 18 amino acids. The CDR3 protein is CASSESKIVGMSNQPQHF. DNA for the CDR3: TGCGCCAGCAGTGAGTCGAAGATCGTAGGGATGAGCAATCAGCCCCAGCATTTT.

The chain's CDR3 is CASSPSVPNAVFDTQYF. The CDR3 nucleotides read TGTGCCAGCAGTCCTTCGGTTCCTAACGCAGTGTTCGATACGCAGTATTTT. The chain has TRBV6-2 or TRBV6-3 and TRBJ2-3; D unclear. The ends were cut back, 5 bases at V and 6 bases at J, with 24 bases in the middle. This CDR3 contains 17 residues. Per germline, CDR1 MNHEY and CDR2 SVGEGT.

The V gene is TRBV24-1, the J gene TRBJ1-2; D is unclear. This CDR3 spans 15 amino acids. Trimming removed 3 bases at V and 8 bases at J, with 18 bases between. Germline V gene lookup returns CDR1 KGHDR and CDR2 SFDVKD. DNA of the CDR3: TGTGCCACCAGTGATCCGAACATCCTCGGAGGGGGCTACACCTTC. Amino acid sequence: CATSDPNILGGGYTF.

In DNA, the CDR3 is TGTGCCAGCAGGGGTTCTCGGGGAGGGCGATACGAGCAGTACTTC. This gives the protein CASRGSRGGRYEQYF. V and J are TRBV12-3 or TRBV12-4 and TRBJ2-7; the match to TRBD2 covers 7 bases. The CDR3 spans 15 residues. Losses at the gene ends were 6 bases for V and 4 bases for J; bases not matched to a gene: 12.

This clonotype has more than one count but fewer than ten. V usage is TRBV5-4 and J usage is TRBJ2-2; perhaps TRBD2 as D (5 bases). Trimming cost V 3 bases and J 3 bases, with 9 bases left between them. CDR3 length equals 14 residues. Germline loops: CDR1 SGHNT, CDR2 YYREEE (reference sequence). Here the CDR3 reads CASSSGTDTGELFF. The CDR3 DNA reads TGTGCCAGCAGCTCGGGAACCGACACCGGGGAGCTGTTTTTT.

In this sample, this clonotype turned up a few times. The chain carries TRBV9 and TRBJ2-2, with 7 nucleotides matching TRBD1. After removal of 4 bases from V and 3 bases from J, the junction contained 9 bases not matched to a gene. Per germline, CDR1 SGDLS and CDR2 YYNGEE. The CDR3 totals 16 residues. The CDR3 loop is CASSTWTGPDTGELFF. The DNA of the CDR3 is TGTGCCAGCAGCACGTGGACAGGCCCCGACACCGGGGAGCTGTTTTTT.